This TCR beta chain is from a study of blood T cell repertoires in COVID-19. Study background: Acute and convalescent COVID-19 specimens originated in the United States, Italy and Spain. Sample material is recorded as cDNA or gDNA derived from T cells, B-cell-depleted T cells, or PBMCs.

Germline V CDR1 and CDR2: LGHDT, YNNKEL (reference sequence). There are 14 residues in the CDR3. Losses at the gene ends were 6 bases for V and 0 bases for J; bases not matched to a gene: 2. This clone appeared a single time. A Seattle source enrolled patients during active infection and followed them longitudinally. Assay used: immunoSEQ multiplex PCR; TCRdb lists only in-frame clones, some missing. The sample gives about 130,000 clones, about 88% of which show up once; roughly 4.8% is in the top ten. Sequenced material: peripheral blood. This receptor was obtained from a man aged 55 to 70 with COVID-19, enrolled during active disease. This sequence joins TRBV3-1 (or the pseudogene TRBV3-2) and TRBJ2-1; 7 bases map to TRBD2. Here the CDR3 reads CASRGGSSYNEQFF. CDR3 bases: TGTGCCAGCAGGGGGGGGAGCTCCTACAATGAGCAGTTCTTC.